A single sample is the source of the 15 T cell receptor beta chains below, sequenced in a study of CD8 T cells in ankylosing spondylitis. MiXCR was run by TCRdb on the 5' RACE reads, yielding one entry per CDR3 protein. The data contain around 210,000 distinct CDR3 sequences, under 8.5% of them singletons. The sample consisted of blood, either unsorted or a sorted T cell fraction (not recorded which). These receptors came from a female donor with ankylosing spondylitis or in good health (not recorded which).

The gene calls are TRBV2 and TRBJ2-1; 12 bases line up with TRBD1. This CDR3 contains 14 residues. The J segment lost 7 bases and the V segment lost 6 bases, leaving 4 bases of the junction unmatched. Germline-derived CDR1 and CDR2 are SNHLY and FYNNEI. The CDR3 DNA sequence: TGTGCCAGCAGGGGGACAGGGGGCTCGAATGAGCAGTTCTTC. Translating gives CASRGTGGSNEQFF.

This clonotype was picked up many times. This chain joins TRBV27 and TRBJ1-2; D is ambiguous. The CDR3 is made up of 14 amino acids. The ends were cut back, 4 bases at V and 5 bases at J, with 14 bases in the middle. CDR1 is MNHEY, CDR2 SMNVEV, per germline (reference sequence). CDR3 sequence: CASSYGSGAYGYTF. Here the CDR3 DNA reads TGTGCCAGCAGTTATGGCAGTGGTGCATATGGCTACACCTTC.

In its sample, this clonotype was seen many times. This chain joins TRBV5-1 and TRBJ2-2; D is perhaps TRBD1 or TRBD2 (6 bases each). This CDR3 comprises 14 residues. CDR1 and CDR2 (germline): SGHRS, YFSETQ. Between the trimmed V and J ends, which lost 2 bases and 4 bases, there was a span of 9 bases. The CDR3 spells CASSFRGPTGELFF. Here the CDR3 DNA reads TGCGCCAGCAGCTTTCGGGGGCCCACCGGGGAGCTGTTTTTT.

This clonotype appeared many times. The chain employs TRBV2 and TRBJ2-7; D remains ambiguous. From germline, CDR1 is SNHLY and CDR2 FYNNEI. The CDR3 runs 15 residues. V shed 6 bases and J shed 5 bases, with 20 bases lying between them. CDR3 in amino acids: CASSDKRVSKDEQYF. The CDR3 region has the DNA TGTGCCAGCAGCGACAAACGGGTATCAAAGGACGAGCAGTACTTC.

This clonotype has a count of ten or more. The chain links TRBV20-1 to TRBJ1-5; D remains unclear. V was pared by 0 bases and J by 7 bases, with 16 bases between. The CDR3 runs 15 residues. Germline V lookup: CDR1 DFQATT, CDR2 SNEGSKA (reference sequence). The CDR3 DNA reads TGCAGTGCTAGAGATAGTTCGGCAGCGGGACAGCCCCAGCATTTT. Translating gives CSARDSSAAGQPQHF.

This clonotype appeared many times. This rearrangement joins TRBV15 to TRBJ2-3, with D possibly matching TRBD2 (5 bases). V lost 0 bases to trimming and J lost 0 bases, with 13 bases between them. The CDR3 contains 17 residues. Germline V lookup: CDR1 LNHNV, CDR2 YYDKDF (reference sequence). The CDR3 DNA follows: TGTGCCACCAGCAGAGATGGAGGTCCCGGGAGCACAGATACGCAGTATTTT. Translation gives CATSRDGGPGSTDTQYF.

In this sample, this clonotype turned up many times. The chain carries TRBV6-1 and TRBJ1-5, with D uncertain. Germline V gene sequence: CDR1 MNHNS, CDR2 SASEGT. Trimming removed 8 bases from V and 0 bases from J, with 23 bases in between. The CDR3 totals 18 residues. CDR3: CASWAYEGRIYSNQPQHF. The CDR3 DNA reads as TGTGCCAGCTGGGCCTACGAAGGACGAATTTATAGCAATCAGCCCCAGCATTTT.

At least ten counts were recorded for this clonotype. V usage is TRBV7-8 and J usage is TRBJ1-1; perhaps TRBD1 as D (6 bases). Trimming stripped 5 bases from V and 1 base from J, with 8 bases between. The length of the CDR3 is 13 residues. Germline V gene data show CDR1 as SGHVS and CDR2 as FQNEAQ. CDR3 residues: CASSQGKNTEAFF. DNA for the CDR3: TGTGCCAGCAGCCAGGGGAAGAACACTGAAGCTTTCTTT.

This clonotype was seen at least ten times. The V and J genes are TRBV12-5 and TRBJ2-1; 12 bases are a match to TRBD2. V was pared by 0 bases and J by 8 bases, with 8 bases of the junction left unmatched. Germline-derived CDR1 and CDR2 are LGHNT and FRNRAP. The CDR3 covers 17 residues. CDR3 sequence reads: CASGLVAPSGRVHEQFF. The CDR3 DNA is TGTGCTAGTGGTTTGGTGGCGCCTAGCGGGAGGGTCCATGAGCAGTTCTTC.

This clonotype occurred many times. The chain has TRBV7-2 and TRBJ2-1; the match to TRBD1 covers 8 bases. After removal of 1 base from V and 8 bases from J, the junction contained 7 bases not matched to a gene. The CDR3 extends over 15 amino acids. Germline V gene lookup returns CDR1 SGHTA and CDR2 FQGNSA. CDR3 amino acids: CASSLGRGQSYEQFF. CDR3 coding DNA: TGTGCCAGCAGCTTAGGCAGGGGGCAGAGCTATGAGCAGTTCTTC.

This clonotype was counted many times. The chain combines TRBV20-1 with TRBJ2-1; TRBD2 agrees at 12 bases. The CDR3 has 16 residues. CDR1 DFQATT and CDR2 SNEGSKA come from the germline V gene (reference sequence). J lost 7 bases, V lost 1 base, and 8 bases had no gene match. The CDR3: CSARGLAGEGGNEQFF. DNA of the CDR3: TGCAGTGCTAGAGGACTAGCGGGAGAGGGGGGAAATGAGCAGTTCTTC.

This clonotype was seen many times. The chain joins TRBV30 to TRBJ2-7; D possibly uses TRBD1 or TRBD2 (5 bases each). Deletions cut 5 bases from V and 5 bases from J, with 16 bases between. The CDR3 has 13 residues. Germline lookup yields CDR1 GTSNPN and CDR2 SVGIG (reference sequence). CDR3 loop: CAWGLGDWDEQYF. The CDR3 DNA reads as TGTGCCTGGGGTTTGGGGGATTGGGACGAGCAGTACTTC.

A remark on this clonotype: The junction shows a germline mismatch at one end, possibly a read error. The CDR3 nucleotides are TGTGTCAGCAGCCGAACCGGGACAGGGGACCATAGCTCCTACAATGAGCAGTTCTTC. It codes for CVSSRTGTGDHSSYNEQFF. The genes are TRBV11-1 and TRBJ2-1, with 10 bases that match TRBD1. The CDR3 consists of 19 residues. Germline V gives CDR1 SGHAT, CDR2 FQDESV (reference sequence).

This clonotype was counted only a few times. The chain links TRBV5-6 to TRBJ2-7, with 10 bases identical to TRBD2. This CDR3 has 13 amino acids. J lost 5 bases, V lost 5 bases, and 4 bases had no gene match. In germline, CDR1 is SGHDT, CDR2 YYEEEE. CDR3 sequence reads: CASSYGTSDEQYF. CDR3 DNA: TGTGCCAGCAGTTATGGGACTAGCGACGAGCAGTACTTC. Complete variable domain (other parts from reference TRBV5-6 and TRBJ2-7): DAGVTQSPTHLIKTRGQQVTLRCSPKSGHDTVSWYQQALGQGPQFIFQYYEEEERQRGNFPDRFSGHQFPNYSSELNVNALLLGDSALYLCASSYGTSDEQYFGPGTRLTVT.

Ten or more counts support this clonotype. CDR3 in amino acids: CASSLTANTEAFF. CDR3 DNA: TGCGCCAGCAGCTTAACGGCAAACACTGAAGCTTTCTTT. V gene TRBV5-1 combines with J gene TRBJ1-1; D gene unclear. The germline gives CDR1 SGHRS, CDR2 YFSETQ. Trimming cost V 2 bases and J 2 bases, with 7 bases left between them. The CDR3 has 13 residues. The entire variable domain, with the rest obtained from reference TRBV5-1 and TRBJ1-1, is as follows: KAGVTQTPRYLIKTRGQQVTLSCSPISGHRSVSWYQQTPGQGLQFLFEYFSETQRNKGNFPGRFSGRQFSNSRSEMNVSTLELGDSALYLCASSLTANTEAFFGQGTRLTVV.